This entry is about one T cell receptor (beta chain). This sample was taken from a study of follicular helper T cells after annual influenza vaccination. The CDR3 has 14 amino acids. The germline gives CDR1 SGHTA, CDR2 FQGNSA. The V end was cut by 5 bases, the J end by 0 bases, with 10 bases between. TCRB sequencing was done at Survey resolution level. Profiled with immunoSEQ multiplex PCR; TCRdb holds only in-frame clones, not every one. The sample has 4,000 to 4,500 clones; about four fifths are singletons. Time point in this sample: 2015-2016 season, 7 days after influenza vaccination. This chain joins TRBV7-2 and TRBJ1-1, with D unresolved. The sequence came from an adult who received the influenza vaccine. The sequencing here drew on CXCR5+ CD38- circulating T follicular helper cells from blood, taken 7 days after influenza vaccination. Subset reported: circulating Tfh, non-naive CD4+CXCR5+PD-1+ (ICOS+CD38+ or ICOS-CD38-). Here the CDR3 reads CASSDRVLNTEAFF. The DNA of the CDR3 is TGTGCCAGCAGCGACCGGGTTCTGAACACTGAAGCTTTCTTT.